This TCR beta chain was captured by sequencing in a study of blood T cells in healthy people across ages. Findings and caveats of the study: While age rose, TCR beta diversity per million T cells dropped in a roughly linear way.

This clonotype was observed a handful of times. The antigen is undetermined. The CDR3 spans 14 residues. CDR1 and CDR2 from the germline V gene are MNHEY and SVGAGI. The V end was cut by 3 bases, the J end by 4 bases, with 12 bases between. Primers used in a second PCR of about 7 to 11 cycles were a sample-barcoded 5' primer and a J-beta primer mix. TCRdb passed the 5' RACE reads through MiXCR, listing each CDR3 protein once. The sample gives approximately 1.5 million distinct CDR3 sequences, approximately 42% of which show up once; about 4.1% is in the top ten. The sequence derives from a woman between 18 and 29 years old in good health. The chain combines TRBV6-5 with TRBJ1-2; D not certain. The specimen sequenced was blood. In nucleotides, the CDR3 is TGTGCCAGCAGTTATAGGCCCACGAGCTATGGCTACACCTTC. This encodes CASSYRPTSYGYTF.